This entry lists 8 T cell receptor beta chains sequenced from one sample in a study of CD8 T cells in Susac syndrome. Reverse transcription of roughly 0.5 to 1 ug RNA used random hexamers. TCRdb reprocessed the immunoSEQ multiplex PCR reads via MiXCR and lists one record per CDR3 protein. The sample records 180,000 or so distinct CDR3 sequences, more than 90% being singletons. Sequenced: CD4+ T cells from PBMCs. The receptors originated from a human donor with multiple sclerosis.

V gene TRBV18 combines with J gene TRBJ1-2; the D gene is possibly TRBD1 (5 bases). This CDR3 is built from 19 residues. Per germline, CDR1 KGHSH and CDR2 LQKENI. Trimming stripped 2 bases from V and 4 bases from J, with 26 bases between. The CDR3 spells CASSPTRGALIDRAYGYTF. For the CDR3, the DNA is TGTGCCAGCTCACCAACCCGGGGTGCCCTAATAGACAGAGCCTATGGCTACACCTTC.

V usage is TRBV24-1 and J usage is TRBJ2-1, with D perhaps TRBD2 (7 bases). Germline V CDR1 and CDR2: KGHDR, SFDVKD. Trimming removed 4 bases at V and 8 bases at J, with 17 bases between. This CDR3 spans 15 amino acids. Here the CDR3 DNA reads TGTGCCACCAGTGAAGGTGGGGGGGCTGGCGATGAGCAGTTCTTC. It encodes CATSEGGGAGDEQFF.

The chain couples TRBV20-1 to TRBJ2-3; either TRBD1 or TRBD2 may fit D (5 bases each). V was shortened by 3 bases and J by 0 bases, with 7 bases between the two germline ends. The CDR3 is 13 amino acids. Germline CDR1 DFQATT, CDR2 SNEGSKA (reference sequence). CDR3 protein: CSASGASTDTQYF. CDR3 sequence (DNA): TGCAGTGCTAGCGGGGCGAGCACAGATACGCAGTATTTT.

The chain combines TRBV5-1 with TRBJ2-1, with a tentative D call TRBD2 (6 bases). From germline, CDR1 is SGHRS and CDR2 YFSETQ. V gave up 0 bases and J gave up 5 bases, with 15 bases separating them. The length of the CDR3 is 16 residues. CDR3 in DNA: TGCGCCAGCAGCTTGGTTTGGATAGCGGAAAACAATGAGCAGTTCTTC. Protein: CASSLVWIAENNEQFF.

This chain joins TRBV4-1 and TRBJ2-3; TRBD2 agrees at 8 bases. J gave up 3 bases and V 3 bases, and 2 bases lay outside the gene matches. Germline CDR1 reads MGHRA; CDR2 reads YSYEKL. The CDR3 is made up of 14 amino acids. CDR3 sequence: CASSQSGSTDTQYF. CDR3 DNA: TGCGCCAGCAGCCAGAGCGGGAGTACAGATACGCAGTATTTT.

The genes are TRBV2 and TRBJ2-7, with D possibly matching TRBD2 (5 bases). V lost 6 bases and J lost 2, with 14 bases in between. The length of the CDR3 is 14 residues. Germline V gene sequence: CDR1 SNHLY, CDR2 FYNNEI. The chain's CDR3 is CASRFLEEPYEQYF. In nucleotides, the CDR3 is TGTGCCAGCAGGTTCTTGGAGGAACCCTACGAGCAGTACTTC.

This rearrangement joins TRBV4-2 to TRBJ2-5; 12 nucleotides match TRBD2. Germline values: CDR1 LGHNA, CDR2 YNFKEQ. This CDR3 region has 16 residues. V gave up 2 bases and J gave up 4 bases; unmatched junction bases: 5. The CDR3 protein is CASSQRLAGVGETQYF. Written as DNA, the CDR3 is TGTGCCAGCAGCCAAAGACTAGCGGGGGTGGGAGAGACCCAGTACTTC.

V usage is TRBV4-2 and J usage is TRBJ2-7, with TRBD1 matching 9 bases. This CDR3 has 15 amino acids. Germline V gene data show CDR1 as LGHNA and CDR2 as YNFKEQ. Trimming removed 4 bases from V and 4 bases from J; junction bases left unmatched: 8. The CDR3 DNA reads TGTGCCAGCAGCCTTCCGGGACAGGGAAAATACGAGCAGTACTTC. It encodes CASSLPGQGKYEQYF.